This T cell receptor (beta chain) was recovered during a study of cytomegalovirus exposure and HLA in healthy donors. Amplification used 60 Vbeta primers and 13 Jbeta primers. Assay used: immunoSEQ multiplex PCR; TCRdb lists only in-frame clones, some missing. The sample records about 190,000 clones, under 85% being singletons. V was trimmed by 0 bases and J by 0 bases, leaving 17 bases between them. Germline V gene sequence: CDR1 MGHRA, CDR2 YSYEKL. CDR3 size: 18 residues. Notes on the study in general: Available immune exposure information was restricted to CMV serostatus only. Analyzed later, most CMV-associated TCR beta chains appeared HLA-restricted. Several of the most significant clusters appeared, in a later analysis, to be linked to common viral pathogens. Relative to the approximately 700-donor mean, N-insertions were reportedly fewer in an Asian-associated ancestry cluster in a later analysis.

Remarks on this clone: What it recognizes is unknown.

The source is a woman between 50 and 59 years old in good health and CMV-seropositive. This chain connects TRBV4-1 to TRBJ1-2; no clear D. The sample comprised PBMCs. The CDR3 spells CASSQDNSRSLANYGYTF. The CDR3 nucleotides are TGCGCCAGCAGCCAAGATAATAGCAGATCCTTAGCTAACTATGGCTACACCTTC.